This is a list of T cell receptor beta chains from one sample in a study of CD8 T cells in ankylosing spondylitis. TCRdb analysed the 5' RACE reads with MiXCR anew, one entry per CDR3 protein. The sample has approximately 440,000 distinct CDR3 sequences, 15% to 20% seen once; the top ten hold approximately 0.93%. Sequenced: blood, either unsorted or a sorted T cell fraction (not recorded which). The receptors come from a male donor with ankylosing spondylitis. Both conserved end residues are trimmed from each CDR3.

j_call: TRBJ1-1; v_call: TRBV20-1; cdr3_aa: SAFRQWTEAF
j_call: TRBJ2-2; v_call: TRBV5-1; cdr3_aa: ASSLASVNTGELF
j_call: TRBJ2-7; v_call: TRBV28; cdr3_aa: ASTARDWDSYEQY
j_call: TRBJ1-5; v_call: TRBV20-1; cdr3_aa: SARTGGNQPQH
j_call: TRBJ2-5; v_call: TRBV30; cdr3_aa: AWSTGWLAGGLETQY
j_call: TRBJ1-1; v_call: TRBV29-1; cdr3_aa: SVKETTEAF
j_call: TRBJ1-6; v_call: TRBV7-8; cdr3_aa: ASSLVAGGLNSPLH
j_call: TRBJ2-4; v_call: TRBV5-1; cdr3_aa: ASSLGEGLAKNIQY
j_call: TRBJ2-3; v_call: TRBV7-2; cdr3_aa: ASSLASGSSTDTQY
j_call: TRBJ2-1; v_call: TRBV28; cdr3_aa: ASSLADNEQF
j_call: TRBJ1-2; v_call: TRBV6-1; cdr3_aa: ASKKLGGYRGYT
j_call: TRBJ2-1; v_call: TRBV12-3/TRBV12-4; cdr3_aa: ASSYDSVSSYNEQF
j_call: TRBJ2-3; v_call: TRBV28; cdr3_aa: ASRQRGGGKDTQY
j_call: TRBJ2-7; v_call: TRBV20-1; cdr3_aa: SAPAGGGNRYEQY
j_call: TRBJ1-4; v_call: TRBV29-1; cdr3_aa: SVDSGGGTEKLF
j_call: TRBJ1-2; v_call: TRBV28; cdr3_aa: ASSPIRAGYT
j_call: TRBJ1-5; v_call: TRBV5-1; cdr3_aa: ASSSDPINQYRPQH
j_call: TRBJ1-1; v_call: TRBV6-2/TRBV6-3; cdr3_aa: ASRPSRGGAEGVAF
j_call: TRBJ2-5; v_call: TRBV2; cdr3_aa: ASTVTGTGLGTQY
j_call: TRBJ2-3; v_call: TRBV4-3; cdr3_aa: ASSQDLATSGTDTQY
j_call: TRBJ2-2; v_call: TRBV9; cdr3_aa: ASSVGNPGELF
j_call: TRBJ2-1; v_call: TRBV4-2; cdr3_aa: ASSQDWREQF
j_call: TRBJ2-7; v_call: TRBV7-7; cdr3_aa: ASSDPLAGGSYEQY
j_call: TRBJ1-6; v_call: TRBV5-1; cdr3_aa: ASSSSGTGDNSPLH
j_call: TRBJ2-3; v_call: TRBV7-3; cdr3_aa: ASSRTGFTDTQY
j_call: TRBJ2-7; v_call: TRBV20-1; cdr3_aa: SARDPTSGGLPYEQY
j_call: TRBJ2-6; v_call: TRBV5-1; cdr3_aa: ASSKGPPLQSSGANVLT
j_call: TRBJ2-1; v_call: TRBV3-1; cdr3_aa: ASSQLAGSNEQF
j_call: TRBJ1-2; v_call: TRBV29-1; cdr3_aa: SVGLAAANYGYT
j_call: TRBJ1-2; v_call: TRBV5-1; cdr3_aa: ASSLDRGVYGYT
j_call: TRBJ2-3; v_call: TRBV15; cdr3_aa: ATSGLLAGATDTQY
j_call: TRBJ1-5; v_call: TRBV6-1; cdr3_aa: ASSVWGKRKGNQPQH
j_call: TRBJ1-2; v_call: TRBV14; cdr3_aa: ASSRLQAGTNYGYT
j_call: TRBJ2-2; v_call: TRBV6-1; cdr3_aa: ASRRQGASWELF
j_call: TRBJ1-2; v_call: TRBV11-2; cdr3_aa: ASSLDGVGGYT
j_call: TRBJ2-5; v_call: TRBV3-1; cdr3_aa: ASHSTSGRALPQETQY
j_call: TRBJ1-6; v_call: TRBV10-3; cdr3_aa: AISESGQGRNSPLH
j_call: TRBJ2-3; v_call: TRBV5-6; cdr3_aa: ASSWGRDNRADTQY
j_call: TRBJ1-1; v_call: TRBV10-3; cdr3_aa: AISIQTNTEAF
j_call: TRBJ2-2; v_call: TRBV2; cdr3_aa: ARKTSVDTGELF
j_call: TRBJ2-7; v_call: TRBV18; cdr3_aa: ASSPGPGGIHEQY
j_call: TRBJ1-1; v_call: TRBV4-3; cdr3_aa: ASSQVIGGRTEAF
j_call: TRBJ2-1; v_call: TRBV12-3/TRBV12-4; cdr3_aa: ASEAGAREQF
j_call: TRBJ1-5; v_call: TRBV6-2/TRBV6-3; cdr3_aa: ASSYSTGTGNQPQH
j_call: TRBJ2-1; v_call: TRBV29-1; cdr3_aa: SVVRLAGTDEQF
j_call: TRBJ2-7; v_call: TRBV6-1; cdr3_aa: ASTFGTGDPEQY
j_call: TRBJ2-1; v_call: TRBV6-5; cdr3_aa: ASSRRGHEQF
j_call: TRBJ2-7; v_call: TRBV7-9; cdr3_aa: ASSPGTGGASD
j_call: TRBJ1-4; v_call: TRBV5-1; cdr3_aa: ASSLATSDEKLF
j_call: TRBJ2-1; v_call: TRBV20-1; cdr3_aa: SPAGTSGRNEQF
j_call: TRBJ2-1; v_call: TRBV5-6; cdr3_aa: ASTERGPYNEQF
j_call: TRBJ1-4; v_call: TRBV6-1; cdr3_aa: ASNIDSGNEKLF
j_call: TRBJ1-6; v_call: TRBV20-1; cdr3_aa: SARKEQGLNSPLH
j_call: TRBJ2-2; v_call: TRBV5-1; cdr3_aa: ASSPPSVTGELF
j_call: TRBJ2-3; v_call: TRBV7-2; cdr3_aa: ASSLGSGLNTDTQY
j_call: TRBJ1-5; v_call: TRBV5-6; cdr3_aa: ASSPGTGEGNQPQH
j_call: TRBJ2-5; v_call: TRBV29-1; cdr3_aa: SATRDRGRETQY
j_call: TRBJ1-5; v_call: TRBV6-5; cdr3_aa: ASSYSEYSNQPQH
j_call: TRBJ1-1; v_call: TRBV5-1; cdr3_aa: ASSLEEALPKAF
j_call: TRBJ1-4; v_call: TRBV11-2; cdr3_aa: ASSSLRGRTNEKLF